Presented here are 31 T cell receptor beta chains from one specimen sequenced in a study of CD8 T cells in Susac syndrome. Random-hexamer reverse transcription was applied to roughly 0.5 to 1 ug RNA. TCRdb ran MiXCR on the immunoSEQ multiplex PCR reads and lists one entry per CDR3 protein. This sample has about 160,000 distinct CDR3 sequences; roughly 95% occur once, and the top ten carry approximately 0.094%. The source material was CD4+ T cells from PBMCs. These TCRs come from a human donor with multiple sclerosis.

The rearrangement links TRBV7-8 to TRBJ2-6; D is undetermined. Germline CDR1 reads SGHVS; CDR2 reads FQNEAQ. The ends were cut back, 5 bases at V and 1 base at J, with 9 bases in the middle. This CDR3 region has 15 residues. The CDR3 is CASSPGRSGANVLTF. The DNA for the CDR3 is TGTGCCAGCAGCCCTGGCCGGTCTGGGGCCAACGTCCTGACTTTC.

The chain employs TRBV6-1 and TRBJ2-2; 8 nucleotides line up with TRBD1. The CDR3 spans 13 residues. V dropped 7 bases and J dropped 8; count of bases not matched to a gene: 6. Germline CDR1 reads MNHNS; CDR2 reads SASEGT. The chain's CDR3 is CASKTGDAGELFF. DNA for the CDR3: TGTGCCAGCAAGACAGGGGACGCGGGGGAGCTGTTTTTT.

This clonotype appeared once. V usage is TRBV30 and J usage is TRBJ1-5; TRBD1 agrees at 7 bases. After removal of 4 bases from V and 4 bases from J, the junction contained 4 bases not matched to a gene. CDR1 GTSNPN and CDR2 SVGIG come from the germline V gene (reference sequence). The CDR3 runs to 13 residues. For the CDR3, the DNA is TGTGCCTGGAACCGGGACAGAAATCAGCCCCAGCATTTT. This sequence encodes CAWNRDRNQPQHF.

The chain has TRBV15 and TRBJ2-2; D perhaps matches TRBD2 (6 bases). There are 13 residues in the CDR3. Per germline, CDR1 LNHNV and CDR2 YYDKDF (reference sequence). With 8 bases removed from V and 1 base from J, the gap between germline ends came to 8 bases. CDR3 sequence (DNA): TGTGCCACCCGGGGACTGAACACCGGGGAGCTGTTTTTT. Residues: CATRGLNTGELFF.

J is TRBJ2-7 and V is TRBV25-1, with TRBD1 matching over 7 bases. V lost 6 bases, J lost 0 bases, and 2 bases stayed unmatched. CDR1 and CDR2 (germline): MGHDK, SYGVNS. The CDR3 has 13 amino acids. The CDR3 region is CASRDRASYEQYF. For the CDR3, the DNA is TGTGCCAGCAGAGACAGGGCCTCCTACGAGCAGTACTTC.

This chain uses TRBV12-3 or TRBV12-4 with TRBJ1-2, with D unclear. The CDR3 is made up of 13 amino acids. V was pared by 2 bases and J by 5 bases, with 9 bases between. CDR3 in amino acids: CASSLQESYGYTF. The CDR3 nucleotides read TGTGCCAGCAGTTTACAGGAATCTTATGGCTACACCTTC.

CDR3 amino acids: CSARTGGDEQFF. Here the CDR3 DNA reads TGCAGCGCAAGGACAGGGGGCGATGAGCAGTTCTTC. The V gene is TRBV29-1, the J gene TRBJ2-1; 11 nucleotides align to TRBD1. Germline V CDR1 and CDR2: SQVTM, ANQGSEA. The CDR3 is made up of 12 amino acids. V lost 7 bases, J lost 8 bases, and 4 bases stayed unmatched.

The chain employs TRBV27 and TRBJ2-4; either TRBD1 or TRBD2 may fit D (6 bases each). V shed 5 bases and J shed 7 bases, with 15 bases lying between them. Germline CDR1 reads MNHEY; CDR2 reads SMNVEV (reference sequence). The CDR3 length is 14 residues. This chain's CDR3 is CASSEGGLGNIQYF. CDR3 bases: TGTGCCAGCAGTGAGGGGGGCCTGGGGAACATTCAGTACTTC.

The chain couples TRBV5-1 to TRBJ2-3; D possibly corresponds to TRBD2 (6 bases). The CDR3 spans 12 residues. Trimming cost V 4 bases and J 11 bases, with 14 bases left between them. From germline, CDR1 is SGHRS and CDR2 YFSETQ. The DNA for the CDR3 is TGCGCCAGCAGCGGGACTCCTAGATGGCAGTATTTT. Its protein product is CASSGTPRWQYF.

The V gene is TRBV20-1, the J gene TRBJ2-7, with a tentative D call TRBD2 (6 bases). V was cut by 4 bases and J by 5 bases, with 12 bases left in between. This CDR3 contains 12 residues. The germline V gene has CDR1 DFQATT and CDR2 SNEGSKA (reference sequence). In DNA, the CDR3 is TGCAGTGCTAAGACTAGTTTAGACGAGCAGTACTTC. This sequence encodes CSAKTSLDEQYF.

J is TRBJ2-7 and V is TRBV20-1, with 7 nucleotides matching TRBD1. With 4 bases clipped from V and 4 bases from J, the junction kept 7 bases outside the gene matches. This CDR3 has 13 amino acids. Germline V gives CDR1 DFQATT, CDR2 SNEGSKA (reference sequence). The CDR3 bases are TGCAGTGCTAAGGACAGGCCCCTATACGAGCAGTACTTC. Protein product: CSAKDRPLYEQYF.

This clonotype has a single count. J is TRBJ2-3 and V is TRBV28; D unclear. With 7 bases removed from V and 4 bases from J, the gap between germline ends came to 6 bases. The V gene's germline CDR1 is MDHEN and CDR2 SYDVKM. The length of the CDR3 is 11 residues. The CDR3 protein is CASTSPDTQYF. CDR3 in DNA: TGTGCCAGCACGTCCCCAGATACGCAGTATTTT. The complete variable domain, with remaining parts taken from reference TRBV28 and TRBJ2-3, reads DVKVTQSSRYLVKRTGEKVFLECVQDMDHENMFWYRQDPGLGLRLIYFSYDVKMKEKGDIPEGYSVSREKKERFSLILESASTNQTSMYLCASTSPDTQYFGPGTRLTVL.

The V call is TRBV11-2, the J call TRBJ2-2; D ambiguous. Trimming shortened V by 2 bases and J by 7 bases, and 2 bases separated the two germline ends. CDR1 and CDR2 from the germline V gene are SGHAT and FQNNGV. This CDR3 has 11 amino acids. The CDR3 loop reads CASSLFGELFF. CDR3 DNA sequence: TGTGCCAGCAGCTTATTCGGGGAGCTGTTTTTT.

This sequence joins TRBV11-3 and TRBJ1-1; D gene uncertain. CDR1 SGHNT and CDR2 YENEEA come from the germline V gene. V gave up 1 base and J gave up 10 bases, with 4 bases separating them. CDR3 length: 10 amino acids. CDR3 sequence reads: CASSLAGAFF. The CDR3, as DNA: TGTGCCAGCAGCTTAGCCGGAGCTTTCTTT.

The chain is built from TRBV29-1 and TRBJ2-7, with a weak D call TRBD1 (5 bases). The CDR3 totals 12 residues. From germline, CDR1 is SQVTM and CDR2 ANQGSEA. V lost 0 bases and J lost 2, with 5 bases in between. CDR3 loop: CSVEEQAYEQYF. The CDR3 nucleotides are TGCAGCGTTGAAGAACAGGCCTACGAGCAGTACTTC.

This clonotype occurred once. The chain combines TRBV7-2 with TRBJ2-3, with 7 bases aligning to TRBD1. This CDR3 comprises 16 residues. The V and J ends lost 5 bases and 2 bases, in that order; junction bases with no gene match: 10. CDR1 and CDR2 (germline): SGHTA, FQGNSA. In DNA, the CDR3 is TGTGCCAGCAGCCCGGACAGGCTAAAGTACACAGATACGCAGTATTTT. Residues: CASSPDRLKYTDTQYF.

The rearrangement links TRBV27 to TRBJ2-3; a weak D match, TRBD1 (6 bases). The germline CDR1 and CDR2 sequences are MNHEY and SMNVEV (reference sequence). The CDR3 contains 11 residues. The V and J ends lost 10 bases and 5 bases respectively, with 10 bases between them. The CDR3: CANTGRDTQYF. DNA of the CDR3: TGTGCCAACACAGGGCGAGATACGCAGTATTTT.

The rearrangement joins TRBV7-2 to TRBJ1-2; tentatively, D is TRBD1 (6 bases). The CDR3 is 15 amino acids. Trimming cost V 0 bases and J 7 bases, with 15 bases left between them. Looked up from germline, CDR1 is SGHTA and CDR2 is FQGNSA. CDR3: CASSLALRGGGGYTF. The CDR3 nucleotides are TGTGCCAGCAGCTTAGCGCTAAGGGGAGGGGGTGGCTACACCTTC.

The sample holds a few counts of this clonotype. The rearrangement joins TRBV3-1 to TRBJ1-1; possibly TRBD1 for D (5 bases). The CDR3 sequence is 13 residues long. Germline V lookup: CDR1 LGHDT, CDR2 YNNKEL (reference sequence). V lost 2 bases and J lost 3, with 7 bases in between. The CDR3 sequence: CASSQTGYTEAFF. CDR3 bases: TGTGCCAGCAGCCAAACAGGTTACACTGAAGCTTTCTTT.

V gene TRBV5-1 combines with J gene TRBJ2-5, with D maybe TRBD1 (6 bases). The germline V gene encodes CDR1 SGHRS and CDR2 YFSETQ. The CDR3 loop spans 16 amino acids. V was trimmed by 4 bases and J by 5 bases, leaving 21 bases between them. CDR3 sequence: CASSLEPTGFSETQYF. For the CDR3, the DNA is TGCGCCAGCAGCCTGGAACCGACAGGTTTTTCGGAGACCCAGTACTTC.

The chain has TRBV3-1 and TRBJ2-7; no definite D call. Trimming cost V 2 bases and J 2 bases, with 7 bases left between them. Per the germline V gene, CDR1 is LGHDT and CDR2 is YNNKEL (reference sequence). CDR3 length: 13 amino acids. CDR3 sequence reads: CASSQYWAYEQYF. CDR3 coding DNA: TGTGCCAGCAGCCAATATTGGGCCTACGAGCAGTACTTC.

This clonotype was recorded once. The rearrangement links TRBV6-5 to TRBJ2-7; D remains unclear. Germline values: CDR1 MNHEY, CDR2 SVGAGI. Between the trimmed V and J ends, which lost 4 bases and 4 bases, there was a span of 11 bases. This CDR3 is built from 13 residues. The CDR3 DNA reads TGTGCCAGCAGTTTCCGACCCCTATACGAGCAGTACTTC. Translation: CASSFRPLYEQYF.

V gene TRBV6-1 combines with J gene TRBJ1-2, with a possible D match to TRBD1 (5 bases). There are 11 residues in the CDR3. Per the germline V gene, CDR1 is MNHNS and CDR2 is SASEGT. Trimming took off 6 bases at V and 7 bases at J, with 9 bases between the two ends. CDR3 amino acids: CASSQGSGYTF. In DNA, the CDR3 is TGTGCCAGCAGCCAGGGTTCTGGCTACACCTTC.

The chain is built from TRBV7-6 and TRBJ1-5, with 7 bases identical to TRBD1. Germline trimming cut 6 bases from V and 3 bases from J; bases unmatched to any gene: 8. Germline assignment: CDR1 SGHVS and CDR2 FNYEAQ. The CDR3 length is 15 residues. This chain's CDR3 is CASSLQTGVNQPQHF. CDR3 nucleotide sequence: TGTGCCAGCAGTCTCCAAACAGGGGTCAATCAGCCCCAGCATTTT.

This rearrangement joins TRBV30 to TRBJ2-1, with unresolved D. Germline V gene sequence: CDR1 GTSNPN, CDR2 SVGIG (reference sequence). There are 14 residues in the CDR3. Trimming pared 2 bases from V and 0 bases from J, leaving 8 bases between. The CDR3 DNA sequence: TGTGCCTGGAGTTGGGGAAGCTCCTACAATGAGCAGTTCTTC. Its translation: CAWSWGSSYNEQFF.

The V gene is TRBV29-1, the J gene TRBJ2-3; 9 nucleotides match TRBD1. The germline gives CDR1 SQVTM, CDR2 ANQGSEA. CDR3 length equals 12 residues. V gave up 7 bases and J gave up 6 bases; unmatched junction bases: 5. The CDR3 nucleotides read TGCAGCGCCGGGACAGGGAAGGATACGCAGTATTTT. Its protein is CSAGTGKDTQYF.

The chain has TRBV7-9 and TRBJ2-2; TRBD1 matches at 10 bases. CDR3 length: 14 residues. J gave up 6 bases and V 5 bases, and 3 bases lay outside the gene matches. Germline CDR1 is SEHNR and CDR2 is FQNEAQ (reference sequence). The CDR3 nucleotides are TGTGCCAGCAGCATTGGACAGGGGGCCGGGGAGCTGTTTTTT. Translation: CASSIGQGAGELFF.

The chain joins TRBV9 to TRBJ2-2; D is uncertain. The V gene lost 0 bases and the J gene lost 0 bases, with 3 bases spanning the gap. CDR1 is SGDLS, CDR2 YYNGEE, per germline. The CDR3 sequence is 14 residues long. The chain's CDR3 is CASSVDPNTGELFF. In nucleotides, the CDR3 is TGTGCCAGCAGCGTAGACCCGAACACCGGGGAGCTGTTTTTT.

The chain has TRBV6-6 and TRBJ2-2; D ambiguous. Trimming pared 7 bases from V and 3 bases from J, leaving 12 bases between. CDR3 length: 14 residues. Germline V gene data show CDR1 as MNHNY and CDR2 as SVGAGI (reference sequence). The CDR3 bases are TGTGCCAGCATGGAAGACACATACACCGGGGAGCTGTTTTTT. Translated: CASMEDTYTGELFF.

As for this clonotype: A read error may produce the germline difference seen at one junction end. The chain employs TRBV7-3 and TRBJ1-2; tentative D call: TRBD1 (5 bases). Germline lookup yields CDR1 SGHTA and CDR2 FQGTGA. CDR3 size: 16 residues. The CDR3 protein is CANSPGSGRAIYGYTF. As DNA, the CDR3 is TGTGCCAACAGCCCCGGGTCCGGCAGGGCCATTTATGGCTACACCTTC.

The chain carries TRBV11-2 and TRBJ2-7; D gene ambiguous. The ends were cut back, 5 bases at V and 5 bases at J, with 16 bases in the middle. This CDR3 comprises 14 residues. Germline lookup yields CDR1 SGHAT and CDR2 FQNNGV. CDR3 loop: CASSPLIPENEQYF. DNA of the CDR3: TGTGCCAGCAGCCCTCTAATACCTGAGAACGAGCAGTACTTC.